The sample holds a few counts of the clone carrying this T cell receptor (beta chain). Its cognate antigen is unknown. The data are from a study of CD8 T cells in ankylosing spondylitis. The study, taken as a whole, reports: In the blood and synovial fluid of reactive arthritis, some motif variants had been previously reported. The study identified a TCR beta motif of several highly homologous variants that appeared characteristic of ankylosing spondylitis blood. Clones that were linked to disease were CD8+ and were relatively rare in peripheral blood.

The CDR3 contains 16 residues. V was pared by 4 bases and J by 8 bases, with 13 bases of the junction left unmatched. In germline, CDR1 is DFQATT, CDR2 SNEGSKA (reference sequence). Making use of molecular barcodes, quantitative 5'-RACE generated TCR beta libraries. MiXCR, run by TCRdb on the 5' RACE reads, gives a single entry per CDR3 protein. The sample shows about 330,000 distinct CDR3 sequences, less than 10% of them seen only once. Sample: blood, either unsorted or a sorted T cell fraction (not recorded which). The chain recombines TRBV20-1 with TRBJ2-1; 11 bases are shared with TRBD2. The sequence was collected from a male donor with ankylosing spondylitis. The chain's CDR3 is CSATAWLAGGGYEQFF. CDR3 nucleotides: TGCAGTGCTACCGCCTGGCTAGCGGGAGGAGGATATGAGCAGTTCTTC.